What follows is one T cell receptor (beta chain) and its context. Its antigen is unidentified. Method: immunoSEQ multiplex PCR; TCRdb's copy keeps in-frame clones and lacks some. The profile shows 55,000 to 75,000 clones, 88% of them singletons. This record comes from a study of T cell responses to AZD1222 COVID-19 vaccine. Across the study: Pooling covered second doses at about 4 or about 12 weeks. Whole-study findings and limits: Only 6 or 7 people who got AZD1222 tested seropositive at baseline. In the spike-specific TCR repertoire, nearly half reportedly target unmutated variant regions. Donor demographics were predominantly white British with a female majority; clonal diversity may be underestimated.

The V gene's germline CDR1 is MNHEY and CDR2 SVGAGI. V dropped 0 bases and J dropped 9 bases, with 9 bases sitting between them. This CDR3 spans 13 amino acids. This sequence originates from an adult in good health. The rearrangement links TRBV6-5 to TRBJ1-5, with D possibly TRBD1 on 5 matching bases. The specimen was peripheral blood, collected on day 0 of AZD1222 vaccination. The CDR3 loop is CASSYSGGGPQHF. The CDR3 nucleotides are TGTGCCAGCAGTTACTCTGGGGGAGGGCCCCAGCATTTT.